Listed below are T cell receptor beta chains from one sample, sequenced in a study of control samples from healthy donors and cancer patients. The data were produced by immunoSEQ multiplex PCR, yet TCRdb's version contains in-frame clones alone and is incomplete. The repertoire holds 150,000 to 190,000 clones, nearly 95% seen once, with under 2.5% in the top ten. Input material: blood. These receptors originate from a man over 45 in good health. Each CDR3 is given with its conserved first and last residue. Fields, in order: clone size, V gene, J gene, D gene, CDR3 protein, CDR3 DNA. D genes are given only for firm matches. The size of a clone is reported for some rows only, either as once, few or many, or as a class for expanded clones.

clone_size: -
v_call: TRBV10-3
j_call: TRBJ2-6
d_call: -
cdr3_aa: CAITGDELSGANVLTF
cdr3_nt: TGTGCCATCACCGGAGACGAACTCTCTGGGGCCAACGTCCTGACTTTC

clone_size: -
v_call: TRBV18
j_call: TRBJ1-6
d_call: TRBD1
cdr3_aa: CASSRTGQSNSPLHF
cdr3_nt: TGTGCCAGCTCACGTACGGGACAGAGTAATTCACCCCTCCACTTT

clone_size: -
v_call: TRBV11-2
j_call: TRBJ2-7
d_call: TRBD1
cdr3_aa: CASSWGTGGEQYF
cdr3_nt: TGTGCCAGCAGCTGGGGGACAGGAGGGGAGCAGTACTTC

clone_size: few
v_call: TRBV7-2
j_call: TRBJ2-3
d_call: -
cdr3_aa: CASSFTDTQYF
cdr3_nt: TGTGCCAGCAGCTTCACAGATACGCAGTATTTT

clone_size: -
v_call: TRBV6-5
j_call: TRBJ2-2
d_call: -
cdr3_aa: CASTVGVTGELFF
cdr3_nt: TGTGCCAGCACGGTGGGGGTCACCGGGGAGCTGTTTTTT

clone_size: -
v_call: TRBV12-3/TRBV12-4
j_call: TRBJ1-1
d_call: -
cdr3_aa: CASSFTRDTEAFF
cdr3_nt: TGTGCCAGCAGTTTTACCCGGGACACTGAAGCTTTCTTT

clone_size: -
v_call: TRBV5-1
j_call: TRBJ2-5
d_call: -
cdr3_aa: CASSLGSGETQYF
cdr3_nt: TGCGCCAGCAGCTTGGGATCTGGAGAGACCCAGTACTTC

clone_size: -
v_call: TRBV10-2
j_call: TRBJ1-3
d_call: -
cdr3_aa: CASSVAGRGNTIYF
cdr3_nt: TGCGCCAGCAGTGTGGCAGGGAGAGGAAACACCATATATTTT

clone_size: -
v_call: TRBV9
j_call: TRBJ2-5
d_call: -
cdr3_aa: CASSGLGQRQETQYF
cdr3_nt: TGTGCCAGCAGCGGCTTAGGACAGAGACAAGAGACCCAGTACTTC

clone_size: -
v_call: TRBV10-3
j_call: TRBJ2-2
d_call: -
cdr3_aa: CAISEVGGTGELFF
cdr3_nt: TGTGCCATCAGTGAAGTCGGAGGCACCGGGGAGCTGTTTTTT

clone_size: -
v_call: TRBV4-1
j_call: TRBJ2-1
d_call: -
cdr3_aa: CASSRRSNRVHEQFF
cdr3_nt: TGCGCCAGCAGCCGCCGATCCAACAGGGTACATGAGCAGTTCTTC

clone_size: -
v_call: TRBV28
j_call: TRBJ2-1
d_call: TRBD2
cdr3_aa: CASSISSGSIGEQFF
cdr3_nt: TGTGCCAGCAGCATTAGTAGCGGGAGCATAGGTGAGCAGTTCTTC

clone_size: -
v_call: TRBV9
j_call: TRBJ1-4
d_call: TRBD1
cdr3_aa: CASSANRGGDEKLFF
cdr3_nt: TGTGCCAGCAGCGCCAACAGGGGTGGGGATGAAAAACTGTTTTTT

clone_size: -
v_call: TRBV7-2
j_call: TRBJ1-2
d_call: -
cdr3_aa: CASSLSSAGPNYGYTF
cdr3_nt: TGTGCCAGCAGCTTATCCTCGGCAGGGCCTAACTATGGCTACACCTTC

clone_size: -
v_call: TRBV7-9
j_call: TRBJ1-2
d_call: -
cdr3_aa: CASSFESQGGYTF
cdr3_nt: TGTGCCAGCAGCTTCGAGAGCCAAGGGGGCTACACCTTC

clone_size: -
v_call: TRBV27
j_call: TRBJ2-7
d_call: TRBD2
cdr3_aa: CASSFSGPGEQYF
cdr3_nt: TGTGCCAGCAGTTTTAGCGGGCCGGGGGAGCAGTACTTC

clone_size: few
v_call: TRBV3-1/TRBV3-2
j_call: TRBJ2-2
d_call: TRBD2
cdr3_aa: CASSQSRIAGAGELFF
cdr3_nt: TGTGCCAGCAGCCAAAGTCGAATAGCGGGTGCCGGGGAGCTGTTTTTT